This entry lists 14 T cell receptor beta chains sequenced from one sample in a study of early T cells in non-severe SARS-CoV-2 infection. TCRdb re-analysed the 5' RACE reads in MiXCR, keeping a single row per CDR3 protein. This table holds roughly 53,000 distinct CDR3 sequences, around 9% found once. Sequencing used whole blood. These receptors were taken from an adult who was a healthcare worker with PCR-confirmed SARS-CoV-2 infection or an uninfected control (not recorded which).

This clonotype has more than one count but fewer than ten. The V gene is TRBV7-8, the J gene TRBJ2-1; 7 bases fit TRBD1. This CDR3 region has 15 residues. Unmatched junction bases numbered 11, after V lost 5 bases and J lost 7 bases. Germline values: CDR1 SGHVS, CDR2 FQNEAQ. The CDR3 here is CASSTYRGLGNEQFF. Here the CDR3 DNA reads TGTGCCAGCAGCACCTACAGGGGCTTAGGGAATGAGCAGTTCTTC.

This clonotype showed up just a few times. The rearrangement uses TRBV6-6 and TRBJ2-6; the D is unclear. V was shortened by 7 bases and J by 2 bases, with 12 bases between the two germline ends. CDR1 is MNHNY and CDR2 is SVGAGI in the germline V gene (reference sequence). The CDR3 is made up of 15 amino acids. In nucleotides, the CDR3 is TGTGCCAGCACCGTTGGGAACGCTGGGGCCAACGTCCTGACTTTC. Translation gives CASTVGNAGANVLTF.

This clonotype was seen more than once but under ten times. The chain links TRBV7-8 to TRBJ1-1; D possibly corresponds to TRBD1 (6 bases). The CDR3 sequence is 13 residues long. The V end was cut by 7 bases, the J end by 1 base, with 10 bases between. In germline, CDR1 is SGHVS, CDR2 FQNEAQ. Written as DNA, the CDR3 is TGTGCCAGCACCCAGGGGACGAACACTGAAGCTTTCTTT. Residues: CASTQGTNTEAFF.

This clonotype was picked up a small number of times. The rearrangement uses TRBV3-1 and TRBJ1-1, with TRBD1 matching 10 bases. Germline-derived CDR1 and CDR2 are LGHDT and YNNKEL (reference sequence). This CDR3 spans 15 amino acids. Germline trimming cut 6 bases from V and 2 bases from J; bases unmatched to any gene: 6. Here the CDR3 DNA reads TGTGCCAGCAGTGGGACAGGGGTGCGAAACACTGAAGCTTTCTTT. Protein product: CASSGTGVRNTEAFF.

The table lists this clonotype with many counts. V gene TRBV12-3 or TRBV12-4 combines with J gene TRBJ2-7, with 10 bases fitting TRBD1. CDR3 length equals 15 residues. The V gene end was trimmed by 2 bases and the J gene end by 5 bases; junction bases not matched to a gene: 6. The CDR3 loop is CASSLRGTGEDEQYF. The DNA for the CDR3 is TGTGCCAGCAGTTTACGGGGGACAGGGGAGGACGAGCAGTACTTC.

This clonotype came up many times. V gene TRBV3-1 combines with J gene TRBJ2-7, with D uncertain. This CDR3 is built from 13 residues. Germline V lookup: CDR1 LGHDT, CDR2 YNNKEL (reference sequence). Trimming shortened V by 1 base and J by 2 bases, and 6 bases separated the two germline ends. The CDR3 DNA sequence: TGTGCCAGCAGCCAAGGAAGCACCTACGAGCAGTACTTC. Encoded protein: CASSQGSTYEQYF.

The rearrangement uses TRBV20-1 and TRBJ1-1; 9 nucleotides align to TRBD1. Germline values: CDR1 DFQATT, CDR2 SNEGSKA (reference sequence). V trimming: 0 bases; J trimming: 4 bases; junction bases outside the gene matches: 12. The CDR3 totals 17 residues. CDR3 loop: CSARDAGQGSVSTEAFF. In nucleotides, the CDR3 is TGCAGTGCTAGAGACGCGGGACAGGGTTCGGTGAGCACTGAAGCTTTCTTT.

In this sample, this clonotype turned up many times. This chain links TRBV6-5 with TRBJ2-7, with 9 positions matching TRBD1. The CDR3 sequence is 14 residues long. V was pared by 6 bases and J by 5 bases, with 8 bases of the junction left unmatched. Germline loops: CDR1 MNHEY, CDR2 SVGAGI. DNA of the CDR3: TGTGCCAGCAGCGCCGGGACAGGGAACAACGAGCAGTACTTC. It specifies CASSAGTGNNEQYF.

This clonotype has at least ten counts. The V gene is TRBV7-9, the J gene TRBJ1-1, with D maybe TRBD1 (6 bases). The CDR3 is 11 residues long. Trimming cost V 6 bases and J 7 bases, with 9 bases left between them. Germline CDR1 SEHNR, CDR2 FQNEAQ (reference sequence). The CDR3 sequence: CASRLQGEAFF. The CDR3 bases are TGTGCCAGCAGGCTACAGGGTGAAGCTTTCTTT.

This chain uses TRBV2 with TRBJ1-5; D gene uncertain. Trimming pared 6 bases from V and 0 bases from J, leaving 12 bases between. Germline V gene lookup returns CDR1 SNHLY and CDR2 FYNNEI. This CDR3 has 15 amino acids. As DNA, the CDR3 is TGTGCCAGCAGGTTGTTAGGAGATAGCAATCAGCCCCAGCATTTT. Amino acid sequence: CASRLLGDSNQPQHF.

This clonotype was observed a few times. The CDR3 DNA sequence: TGTGCCAGCAGTCGAGCGAATGAGCAGTTCTTC. It yields the protein CASSRANEQFF. This sequence joins TRBV6-5 and TRBJ2-1, with D uncertain. The CDR3 runs 11 residues. CDR1 MNHEY and CDR2 SVGAGI come from the germline V gene. Trimming removed 5 bases from V and 7 bases from J, with 6 bases in between.

This clonotype came up a few times. The chain is built from TRBV7-9 and TRBJ2-1, with D perhaps being TRBD1 or TRBD2 (5 bases each). Germline loops: CDR1 SEHNR, CDR2 FQNEAQ (reference sequence). This CDR3 comprises 16 residues. V was pared by 5 bases and J by 3 bases, with 17 bases between. In DNA form, the CDR3 reads TGTGCCAGCAGCCCCCACGGACGGGACGGCTACAATGAGCAGTTCTTC. This codes for CASSPHGRDGYNEQFF.

The rearrangement joins TRBV30 to TRBJ2-1; D gene ambiguous. The germline gives CDR1 GTSNPN, CDR2 SVGIG (reference sequence). V was pared by 0 bases and J by 10 bases, with 10 bases between. The CDR3 is 12 amino acids. CDR3 coding DNA: TGTGCCTGGAGTGTAAGTAATATCGAGCAGTTCTTC. Its translation: CAWSVSNIEQFF.

This clonotype was picked up a small number of times. V usage is TRBV18 and J usage is TRBJ2-5; D gene uncertain. The CDR3 runs to 14 residues. Trimming shortened V by 0 bases and J by 5 bases, and 10 bases separated the two germline ends. CDR1 and CDR2 from the germline V gene are KGHSH and LQKENI. CDR3 sequence: CASSPPSRPETQYF. The CDR3 region has the DNA TGTGCCAGCTCACCACCTTCCAGGCCGGAGACCCAGTACTTC.